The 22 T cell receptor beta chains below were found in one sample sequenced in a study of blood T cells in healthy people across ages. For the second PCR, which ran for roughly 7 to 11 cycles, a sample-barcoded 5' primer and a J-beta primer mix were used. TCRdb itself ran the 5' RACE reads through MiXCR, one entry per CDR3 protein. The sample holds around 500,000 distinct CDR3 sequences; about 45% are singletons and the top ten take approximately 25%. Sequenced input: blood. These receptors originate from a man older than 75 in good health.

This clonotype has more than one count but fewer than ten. The CDR3 sequence is CSARVPSGGYEQYF. CDR3 DNA: TGCAGTGCTAGAGTCCCGAGCGGGGGATACGAGCAGTACTTC. This chain uses TRBV20-1 with TRBJ2-7; 8 bases line up with TRBD2. The CDR3 spans 14 residues. Trimming at V came to 1 base and at J to 4 bases, leaving 6 bases not matched to a gene. Germline V gene sequence: CDR1 DFQATT, CDR2 SNEGSKA (reference sequence).

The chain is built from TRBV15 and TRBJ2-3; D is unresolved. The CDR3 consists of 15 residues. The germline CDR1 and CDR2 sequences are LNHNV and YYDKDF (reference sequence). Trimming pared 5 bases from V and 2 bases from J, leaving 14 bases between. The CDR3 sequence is CATSGRSFSTDTQYF. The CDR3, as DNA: TGTGCCACCAGCGGACGGAGTTTTTCCACAGATACGCAGTATTTT.

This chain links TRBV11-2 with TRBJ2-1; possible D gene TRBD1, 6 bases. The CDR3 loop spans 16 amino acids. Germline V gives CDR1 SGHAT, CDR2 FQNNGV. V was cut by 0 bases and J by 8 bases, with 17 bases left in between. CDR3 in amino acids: CASSLEMGAGIHEQFF. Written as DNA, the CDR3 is TGTGCCAGCAGCTTAGAGATGGGGGCCGGTATTCATGAGCAGTTCTTC.

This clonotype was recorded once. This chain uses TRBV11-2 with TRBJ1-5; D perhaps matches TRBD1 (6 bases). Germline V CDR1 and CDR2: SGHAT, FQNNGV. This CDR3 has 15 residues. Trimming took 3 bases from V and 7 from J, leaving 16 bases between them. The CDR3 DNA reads TGTGCCAGCAGCTTCCAGGGGCAACTCGTCCAGCCCCAGCATTTT. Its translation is CASSFQGQLVQPQHF. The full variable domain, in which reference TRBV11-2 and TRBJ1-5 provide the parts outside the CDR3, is EAGVAQSPRYKIIEKRQSVAFWCNPISGHATLYWYQQILGQGPKLLIQFQNNGVVDDSQLPKDRFSAERLKGVDSTLKIQPAKLEDSAVYLCASSFQGQLVQPQHFGDGTRLSIL.

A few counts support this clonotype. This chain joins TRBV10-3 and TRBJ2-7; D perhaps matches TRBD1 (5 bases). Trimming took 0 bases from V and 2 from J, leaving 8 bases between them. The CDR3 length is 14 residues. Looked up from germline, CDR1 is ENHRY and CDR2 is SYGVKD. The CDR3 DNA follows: TGTGCCATCAGTGAGTCGCTGGGGCCCTACGAGCAGTACTTC. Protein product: CAISESLGPYEQYF.

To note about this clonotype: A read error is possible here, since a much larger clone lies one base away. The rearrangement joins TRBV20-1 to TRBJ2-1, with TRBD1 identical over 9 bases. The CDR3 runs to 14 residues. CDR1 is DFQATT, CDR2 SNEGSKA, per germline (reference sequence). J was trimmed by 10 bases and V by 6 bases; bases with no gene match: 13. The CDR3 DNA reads TGCAGTGCCCGAGAGGACAGGGGTTTCTACGAGCAGTTCTTC. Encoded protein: CSAREDRGFYEQFF.

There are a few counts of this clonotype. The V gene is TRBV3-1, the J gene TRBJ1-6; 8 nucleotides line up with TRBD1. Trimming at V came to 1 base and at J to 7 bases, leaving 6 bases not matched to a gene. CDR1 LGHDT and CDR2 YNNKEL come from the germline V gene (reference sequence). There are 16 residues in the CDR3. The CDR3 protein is CASSQGGQGRNSPLHF. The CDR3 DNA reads TGTGCCAGCAGCCAAGGAGGACAGGGCCGGAATTCACCCCTCCACTTT.

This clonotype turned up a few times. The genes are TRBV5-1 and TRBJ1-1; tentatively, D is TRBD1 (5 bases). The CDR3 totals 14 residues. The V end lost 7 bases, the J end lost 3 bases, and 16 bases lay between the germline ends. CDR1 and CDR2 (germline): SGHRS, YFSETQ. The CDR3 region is CASGGTGGDTEAFF. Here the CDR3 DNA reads TGCGCCAGCGGGGGGACTGGGGGTGACACTGAAGCTTTCTTT. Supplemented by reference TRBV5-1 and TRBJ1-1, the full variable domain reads KAGVTQTPRYLIKTRGQQVTLSCSPISGHRSVSWYQQTPGQGLQFLFEYFSETQRNKGNFPGRFSGRQFSNSRSEMNVSTLELGDSALYLCASGGTGGDTEAFFGQGTRLTVV.

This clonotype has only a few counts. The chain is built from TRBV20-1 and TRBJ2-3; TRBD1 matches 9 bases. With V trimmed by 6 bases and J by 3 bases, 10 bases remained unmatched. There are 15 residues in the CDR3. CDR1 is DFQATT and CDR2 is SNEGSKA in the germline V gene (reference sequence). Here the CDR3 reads CSAGGPGQGTDTQYF. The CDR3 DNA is TGCAGTGCCGGGGGACCGGGACAGGGAACAGATACGCAGTATTTT.

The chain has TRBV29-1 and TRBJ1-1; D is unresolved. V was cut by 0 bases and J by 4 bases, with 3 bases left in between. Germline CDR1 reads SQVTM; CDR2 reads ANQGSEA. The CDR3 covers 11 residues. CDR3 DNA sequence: TGCAGCGTTGAAGAGGCCACTGAAGCTTTCTTT. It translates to CSVEEATEAFF.

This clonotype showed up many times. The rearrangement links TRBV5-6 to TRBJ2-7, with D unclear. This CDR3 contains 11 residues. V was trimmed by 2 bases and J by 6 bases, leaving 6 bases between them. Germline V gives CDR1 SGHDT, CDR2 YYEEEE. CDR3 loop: CASSLEREQYF. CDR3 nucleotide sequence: TGTGCCAGCAGCTTAGAACGCGAGCAGTACTTC.

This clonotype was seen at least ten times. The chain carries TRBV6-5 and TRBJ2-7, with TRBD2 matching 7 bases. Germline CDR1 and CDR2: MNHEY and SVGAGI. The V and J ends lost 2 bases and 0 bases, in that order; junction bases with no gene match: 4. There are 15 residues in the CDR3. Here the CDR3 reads CASSYGEGRSYEQYF. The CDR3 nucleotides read TGTGCCAGCAGTTACGGGGAGGGACGCTCCTACGAGCAGTACTTC.

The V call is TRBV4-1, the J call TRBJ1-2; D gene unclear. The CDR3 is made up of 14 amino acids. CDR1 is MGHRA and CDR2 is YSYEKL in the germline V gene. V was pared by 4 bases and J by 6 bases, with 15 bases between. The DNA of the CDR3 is TGCGCCAGCAGCCCGAGCCCCGAAAGAAATGGCTACACCTTC. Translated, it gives CASSPSPERNGYTF.

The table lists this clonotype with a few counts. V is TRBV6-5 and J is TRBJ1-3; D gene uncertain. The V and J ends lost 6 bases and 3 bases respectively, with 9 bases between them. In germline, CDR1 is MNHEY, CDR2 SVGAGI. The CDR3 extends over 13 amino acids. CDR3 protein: CASRLDGGNTIYF. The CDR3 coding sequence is TGTGCCAGCAGGCTGGATGGTGGAAACACCATATATTTT.

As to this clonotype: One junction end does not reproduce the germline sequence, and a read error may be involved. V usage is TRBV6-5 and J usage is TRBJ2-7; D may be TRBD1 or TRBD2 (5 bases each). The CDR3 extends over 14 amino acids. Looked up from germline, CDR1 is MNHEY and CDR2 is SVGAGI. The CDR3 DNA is TGTGCCAGCAGCCGCACGGGGCAGAACTACGAGCAGTGCTTC. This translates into CASSRTGQNYEQCF.

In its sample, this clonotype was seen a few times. In DNA form, the CDR3 reads TGTGCCAGTAGTCCCAGCCGGGGATTTTATGGCTACACCTTC. Translation: CASSPSRGFYGYTF. The chain is built from TRBV9 and TRBJ1-2; no clear D. The CDR3 has 14 residues. Germline-derived CDR1 and CDR2 are SGDLS and YYNGEE. V lost 8 bases and J 5 bases, leaving 19 bases between the germline ends.

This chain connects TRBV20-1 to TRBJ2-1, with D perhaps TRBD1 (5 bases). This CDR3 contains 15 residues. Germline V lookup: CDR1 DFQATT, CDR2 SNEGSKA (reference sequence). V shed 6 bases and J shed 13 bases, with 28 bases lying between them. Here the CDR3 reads CSASFLGQGSKTQFF. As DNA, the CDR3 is TGCAGTGCGAGCTTCCTCGGGCAGGGTAGTAAGACCCAGTTCTTC.

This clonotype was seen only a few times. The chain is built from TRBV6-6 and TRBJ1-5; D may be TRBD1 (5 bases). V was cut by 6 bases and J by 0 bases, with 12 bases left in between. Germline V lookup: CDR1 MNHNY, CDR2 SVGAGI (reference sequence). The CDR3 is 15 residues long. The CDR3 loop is CASRPDSYSNQPQHF. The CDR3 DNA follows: TGTGCCAGCAGACCAGACAGCTATAGCAATCAGCCCCAGCATTTT.

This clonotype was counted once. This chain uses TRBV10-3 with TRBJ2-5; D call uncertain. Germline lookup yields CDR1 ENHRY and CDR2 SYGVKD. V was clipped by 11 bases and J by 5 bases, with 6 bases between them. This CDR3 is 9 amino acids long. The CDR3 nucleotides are TGTGCCGTCGGGGAGACCCAGTACTTC. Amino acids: CAVGETQYF.

The CDR3 nucleotides read TGTGCCAGCAGCCCCTCCGGCGGGGTCCCTACGCAGTATTTT. It yields the protein CASSPSGGVPTQYF. The rearrangement joins TRBV6-5 to TRBJ2-3, with TRBD2 as a possible D gene (6 bases). Germline-derived CDR1 and CDR2 are MNHEY and SVGAGI. V was cut by 6 bases and J by 8 bases, with 18 bases left in between. CDR3 length equals 14 residues.

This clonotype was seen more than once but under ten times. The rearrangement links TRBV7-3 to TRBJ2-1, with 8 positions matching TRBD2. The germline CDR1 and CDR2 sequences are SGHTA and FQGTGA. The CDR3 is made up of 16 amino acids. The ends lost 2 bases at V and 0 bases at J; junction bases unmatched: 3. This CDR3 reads CASSLERGSSYNEQFF. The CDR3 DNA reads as TGTGCCAGCAGCTTAGAGCGGGGGTCCTCCTACAATGAGCAGTTCTTC.

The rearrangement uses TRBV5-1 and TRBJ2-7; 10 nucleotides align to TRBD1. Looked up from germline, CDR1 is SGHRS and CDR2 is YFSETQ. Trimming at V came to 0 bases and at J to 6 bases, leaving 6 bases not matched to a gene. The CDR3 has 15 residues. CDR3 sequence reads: CASSLAGDRGSEQYF. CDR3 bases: TGCGCCAGCAGCTTGGCCGGGGACAGGGGCTCCGAGCAGTACTTC.